This T cell receptor beta chain was sequenced during a study of T cell changes during pregnancy in multiple sclerosis. The germline V gene has CDR1 SGHVS and CDR2 FNYEAQ. This CDR3 spans 14 amino acids. V shed 5 bases and J 3 bases; nucleotides not matched to a gene: 3. The protocol was immunoSEQ multiplex PCR, while the TCRdb copy is restricted to in-frame clones and leaves out a portion. Seen here are approximately 61,000 clones, 70% to 90% observed once, and the top ten hold under 2%. Material: peripheral blood, obtained in the first trimester of pregnancy. This TCR derives from a female donor with multiple sclerosis, enrolled in a pregnancy study. V is TRBV7-6 and J is TRBJ2-5; 10 nucleotides align to TRBD2. The CDR3 DNA is TGTGCCAGCAGCCGAACTAGCGGGAAAGAGACCCAGTACTTC. Translated: CASSRTSGKETQYF.